The T cell receptor beta chain described here comes from a study of human T cells and chemical hapten exposure. Each CDR3 protein is one row after TCRdb ran MiXCR on the RACE reads. In the table there are tens of thousands of distinct CDR3 sequences, about 6.8% of which are singletons. About this clonotype itself: A read error may be the cause here, since a much bigger clone is one base away.

Time point: patch test 1, 2 weeks after DPC sensitization. Treatment of the sample: therapeutic diphenylcyclopropenone sensitization with weekly scalp DPC. Non-pregnant alopecia patients aged 18 to 70, suitable for DPC therapy. The material sequenced was whole blood, taken in connection with sensitization to the hapten diphenylcyclopropenone (DPC). This receptor was obtained from a woman aged 25 to 45 with alopecia areata. Some clones in this sample may be carry-over from other donors' samples.

This chain's CDR3 is CASSTGPTGTDTQYF. In DNA, the CDR3 is TGTGCCAGCTCAACAGGGCCCACAGGGACAGATACGCAGTATTTT. The chain employs TRBV18 and TRBJ2-3; weak D call: TRBD1 (6 bases). The germline V gene encodes CDR1 KGHSH and CDR2 LQKENI. The V end was cut by 5 bases, the J end by 3 bases, with 15 bases between. The CDR3 spans 15 residues.